This T cell receptor beta chain was captured by sequencing in a study of shared clonotypes between healthy human individuals. Donors were healthy HIV-negative adults without recent acute infections or vaccinations. Deep was the level used in running the assay. Unsorted PBMC DNA sequencing spanned ten immunoSEQ deep assay plates. Methods used by the authors: Junction-only immunoSEQ data arrived without quality scores, meaning filtering differed. Using immunoSEQ multiplex PCR, the repertoire was profiled, and TCRdb retains in-frame clones only, with some absent. V and J calls and clone size are given by that table; D and trimming were obtained from the DNA. This sample has some 530,000 clones, with about 84% found just once. V was pared by 0 bases and J by 2 bases, with 8 bases between. CDR1 SGHTA and CDR2 FQGNSA come from the germline V gene. CDR3 length equals 15 residues.

The receptor's source is a woman in her thirties or forties in good health. Some clones in this sample may be carry-over from other donors' samples. The chain employs TRBV7-2 and TRBJ2-1; D gene uncertain. The specimen sequenced was PBMCs. The CDR3 loop reads CASSLAYATYNEQFF. CDR3 DNA: TGTGCCAGCAGCTTAGCGTATGCCACCTACAATGAGCAGTTCTTC. The entire variable domain, with the rest obtained from reference TRBV7-2 and TRBJ2-1, is as follows: GAGVSQSPSNKVTEKGKDVELRCDPISGHTALYWYRQSLGQGLEFLIYFQGNSAPDKSGLPSDRFSAERTGGSVSTLTIQRTQQEDSAVYLCASSLAYATYNEQFFGPGTRLTVL.